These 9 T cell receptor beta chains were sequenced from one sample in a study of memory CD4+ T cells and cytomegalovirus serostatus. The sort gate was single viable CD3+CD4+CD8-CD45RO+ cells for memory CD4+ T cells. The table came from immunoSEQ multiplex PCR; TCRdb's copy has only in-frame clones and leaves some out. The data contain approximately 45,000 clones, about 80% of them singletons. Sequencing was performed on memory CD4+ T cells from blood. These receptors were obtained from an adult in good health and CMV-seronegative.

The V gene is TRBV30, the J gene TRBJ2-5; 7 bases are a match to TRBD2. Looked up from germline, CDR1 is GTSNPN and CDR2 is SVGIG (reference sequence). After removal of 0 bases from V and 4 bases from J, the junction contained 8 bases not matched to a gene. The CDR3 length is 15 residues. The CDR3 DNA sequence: TGTGCCTGGAGTGTAGCGGGGCTGCCCCCAGAGACCCAGTACTTC. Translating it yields CAWSVAGLPPETQYF.

The CDR3 spells CSVEATQEGEQFF. CDR3 nucleotide sequence: TGCAGCGTTGAAGCCACCCAGGAAGGTGAGCAGTTCTTC. The chain employs TRBV29-1 and TRBJ2-1; D not certain. This CDR3 has 13 residues. Trimming took 1 base from V and 9 from J, leaving 13 bases between them. The germline gives CDR1 SQVTM, CDR2 ANQGSEA.

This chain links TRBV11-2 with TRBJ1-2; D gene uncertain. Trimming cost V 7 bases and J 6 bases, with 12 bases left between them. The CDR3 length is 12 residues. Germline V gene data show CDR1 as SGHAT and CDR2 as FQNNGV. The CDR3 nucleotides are TGTGCCAGCAACACCCCGGGCCATGGCTACACCTTC. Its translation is CASNTPGHGYTF.

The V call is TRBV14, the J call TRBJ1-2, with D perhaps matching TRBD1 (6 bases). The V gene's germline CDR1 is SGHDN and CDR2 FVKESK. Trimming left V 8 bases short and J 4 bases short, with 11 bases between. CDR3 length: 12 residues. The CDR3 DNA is TGTGCCAGCGATCAGGGGACCTATGGCTACACCTTC. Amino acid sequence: CASDQGTYGYTF.

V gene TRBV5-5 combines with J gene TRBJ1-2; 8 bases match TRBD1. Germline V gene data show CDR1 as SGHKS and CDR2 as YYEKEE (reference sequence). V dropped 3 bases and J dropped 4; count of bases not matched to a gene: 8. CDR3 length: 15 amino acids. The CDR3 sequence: CASSSGPGQAYGYTF. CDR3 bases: TGTGCCAGCAGCTCGGGACCGGGACAGGCCTATGGCTACACCTTC.

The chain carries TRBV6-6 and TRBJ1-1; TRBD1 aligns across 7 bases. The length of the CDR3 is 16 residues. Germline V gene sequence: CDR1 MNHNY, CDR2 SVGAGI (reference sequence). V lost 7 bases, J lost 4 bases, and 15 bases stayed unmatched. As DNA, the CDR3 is TGTGCCAGCATCCCAAGTTGGAACAGGGGTGTCACTGAAGCTTTCTTT. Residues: CASIPSWNRGVTEAFF.

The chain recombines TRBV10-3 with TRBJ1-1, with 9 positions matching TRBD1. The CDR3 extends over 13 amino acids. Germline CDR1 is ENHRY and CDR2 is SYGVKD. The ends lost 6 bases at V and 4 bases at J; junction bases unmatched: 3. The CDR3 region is CAIRGQGGTEAFF. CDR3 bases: TGTGCCATCAGGGGACAGGGCGGCACTGAAGCTTTCTTT.

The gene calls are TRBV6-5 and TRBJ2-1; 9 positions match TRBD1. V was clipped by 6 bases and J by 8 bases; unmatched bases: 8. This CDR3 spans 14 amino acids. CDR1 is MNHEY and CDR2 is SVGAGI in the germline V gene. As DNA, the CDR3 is TGTGCCAGCAGACCGGGACAGGGTCGGCATGAGCAGTTCTTC. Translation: CASRPGQGRHEQFF.

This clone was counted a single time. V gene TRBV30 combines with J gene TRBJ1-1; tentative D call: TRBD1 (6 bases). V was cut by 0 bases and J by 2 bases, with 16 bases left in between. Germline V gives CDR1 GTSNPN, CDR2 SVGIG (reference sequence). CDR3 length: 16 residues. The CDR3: CAWSVWGAGFNTEAFF. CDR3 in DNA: TGTGCCTGGAGTGTGTGGGGGGCAGGTTTTAACACTGAAGCTTTCTTT.